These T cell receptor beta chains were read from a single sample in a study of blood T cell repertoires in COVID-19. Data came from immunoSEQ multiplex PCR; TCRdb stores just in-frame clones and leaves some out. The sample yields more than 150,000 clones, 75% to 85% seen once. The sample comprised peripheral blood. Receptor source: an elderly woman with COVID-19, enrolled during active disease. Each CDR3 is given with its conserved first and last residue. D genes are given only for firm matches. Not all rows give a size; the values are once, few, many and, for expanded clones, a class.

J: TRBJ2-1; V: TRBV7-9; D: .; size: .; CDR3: CASSPPQSSSYNEQFF; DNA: TGTGCCAGCAGCCCTCCCCAGTCCAGCTCCTACAATGAGCAGTTCTTC
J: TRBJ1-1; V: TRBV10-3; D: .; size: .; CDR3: CAISERGENTEAFF; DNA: TGTGCCATCAGTGAAAGAGGAGAGAACACTGAAGCTTTCTTT
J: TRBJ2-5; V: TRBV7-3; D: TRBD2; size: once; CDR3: CASSRGGLSSETQYF; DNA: TGTGCCAGCAGCCGGGGGGGCTTGTCCTCAGAGACCCAGTACTTC
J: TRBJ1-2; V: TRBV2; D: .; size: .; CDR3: CASSGSGGNYGYTF; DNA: TGTGCCAGCAGTGGCAGCGGGGGGAACTATGGCTACACCTTC
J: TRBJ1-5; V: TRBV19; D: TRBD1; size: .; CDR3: CASSGTGGKQPQHF; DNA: TGTGCCAGTAGTGGGACAGGGGGCAAACAGCCCCAGCATTTT
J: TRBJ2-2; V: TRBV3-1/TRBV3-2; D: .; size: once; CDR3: CASSQDSHLTLANTGELFF; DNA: TGTGCCAGCAGCCAAGATTCTCACTTGACACTAGCGAACACCGGGGAGCTGTTTTTT
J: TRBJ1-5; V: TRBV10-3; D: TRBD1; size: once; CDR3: CATDRDYSNQPQHF; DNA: TGTGCCACTGACAGGGATTATAGCAATCAGCCCCAGCATTTT
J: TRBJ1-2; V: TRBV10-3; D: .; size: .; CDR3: CAISELGADYGYTF; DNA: TGTGCCATCAGTGAGCTGGGGGCCGACTATGGCTACACCTTC
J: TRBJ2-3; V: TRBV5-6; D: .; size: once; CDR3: CASSFQGSTDTQYF; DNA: TGTGCCAGCAGCTTCCAGGGGAGCACAGATACGCAGTATTTT
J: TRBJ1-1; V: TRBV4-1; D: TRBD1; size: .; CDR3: CASSLQGGEAFF; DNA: TGCGCCAGCAGTCTTCAGGGGGGTGAAGCTTTCTTT
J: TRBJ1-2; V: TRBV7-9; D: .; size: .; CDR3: CASSLDTSNYGYTF; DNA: TGTGCCAGCAGCTTAGACACCTCTAACTATGGCTACACCTTC
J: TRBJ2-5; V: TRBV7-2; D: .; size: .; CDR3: CASSRDNSQETQYF; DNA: TGTGCCAGCAGTCGTGACAACTCCCAAGAGACCCAGTACTTC
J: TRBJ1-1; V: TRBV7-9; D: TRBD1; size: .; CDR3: CASSSDRGTEAFF; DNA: TGTGCCAGCAGCTCCGACAGGGGGACTGAAGCTTTCTTT
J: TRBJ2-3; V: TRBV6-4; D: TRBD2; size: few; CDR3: CASIPERAGVSTDTQYF; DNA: TGTGCCAGCATACCCGAAAGAGCGGGGGTAAGCACAGATACGCAGTATTTT
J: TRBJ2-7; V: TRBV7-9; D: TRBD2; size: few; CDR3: CASSLRTSGNYEQYF; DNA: TGTGCCAGCAGCTTACGCACTAGCGGGAACTACGAGCAGTACTTC
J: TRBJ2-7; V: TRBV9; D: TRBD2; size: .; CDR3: CASSVGTSGRYEQYF; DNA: TGTGCCAGCAGCGTAGGGACTAGCGGGAGGTACGAGCAGTACTTC
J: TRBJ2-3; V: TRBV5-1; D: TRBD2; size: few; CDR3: CASSLVAGVGTDTQYF; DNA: TGCGCCAGCAGCTTGGTCGCGGGAGTCGGGACAGATACGCAGTATTTT
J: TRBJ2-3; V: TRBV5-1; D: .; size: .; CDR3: CASSLVGSGATDTQYF; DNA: TGCGCCAGCAGCTTGGTAGGTAGCGGAGCCACAGATACGCAGTATTTT
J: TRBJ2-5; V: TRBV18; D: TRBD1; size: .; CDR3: CASSLTSGTGQETQYF; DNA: TGTGCCAGCTCCCTCACTTCCGGGACAGGACAAGAGACCCAGTACTTC
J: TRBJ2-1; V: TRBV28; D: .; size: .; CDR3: CASSSILTRSSYNEQFF; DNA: TGTGCCAGCAGTTCAATTTTAACAAGGAGCTCCTACAATGAGCAGTTCTTC
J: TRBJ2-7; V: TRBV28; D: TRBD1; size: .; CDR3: CASSLGQGMTYEQYF; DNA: TGTGCCAGCAGTTTAGGACAGGGGATGACCTACGAGCAGTACTTC
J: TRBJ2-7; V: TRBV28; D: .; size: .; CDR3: CASSSRGRAFEQYF; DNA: TGTGCCAGCAGTTCCAGGGGAAGGGCCTTCGAGCAGTACTTC
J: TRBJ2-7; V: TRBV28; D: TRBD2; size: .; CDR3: CASSLESGGGTNEQYF; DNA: TGTGCCAGCAGTTTGGAAAGTGGGGGAGGGACGAACGAGCAGTACTTC
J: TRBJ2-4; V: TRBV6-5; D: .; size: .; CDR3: CASSYMGPGKNIQYF; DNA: TGTGCCAGCAGTTACATGGGGCCCGGCAAAAACATTCAGTACTTC
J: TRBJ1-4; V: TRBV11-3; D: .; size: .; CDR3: CASSSYEDSRPTNEKLFF; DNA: TGTGCCAGCAGCTCTTACGAGGACAGTCGCCCAACTAATGAAAAACTGTTTTTT
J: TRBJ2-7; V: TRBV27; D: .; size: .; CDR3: CASVGGNGYEQYF; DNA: TGTGCCAGCGTGGGCGGGAATGGCTACGAGCAGTACTTC
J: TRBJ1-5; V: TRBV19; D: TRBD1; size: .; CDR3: CASSIQAGQLFLSQPQHF; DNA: TGTGCCAGTAGTATACAGGCGGGACAGCTTTTCTTAAGTCAGCCCCAGCATTTT
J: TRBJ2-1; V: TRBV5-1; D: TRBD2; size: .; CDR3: CASSLRLAGYNEQFF; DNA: TGCGCCAGCAGCTTGAGACTAGCGGGATACAATGAGCAGTTCTTC
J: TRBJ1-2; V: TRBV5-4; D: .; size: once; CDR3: CASSLGGDNYGYTF; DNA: TGTGCCAGCAGCTTGGGAGGAGATAACTATGGCTACACCTTC
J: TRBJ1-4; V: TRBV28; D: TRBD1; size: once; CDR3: CASRGTGGQEKLFF; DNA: TGTGCCAGCAGGGGAACAGGGGGACAGGAAAAACTGTTTTTT
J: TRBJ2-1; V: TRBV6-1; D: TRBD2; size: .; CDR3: CASSEGPVAGGFHEQFF; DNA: TGTGCCAGCAGTGAAGGACCCGTCGCGGGAGGGTTTCATGAGCAGTTCTTC
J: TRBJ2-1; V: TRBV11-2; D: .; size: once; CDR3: CASSLYAGYNEQFF; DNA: TGTGCCAGCAGCTTATACGCGGGGTACAATGAGCAGTTCTTC
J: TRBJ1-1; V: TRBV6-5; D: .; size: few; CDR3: CASSYSTVGSNTEAFF; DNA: TGTGCCAGCAGTTACTCGACAGTGGGGTCGAACACTGAAGCTTTCTTT
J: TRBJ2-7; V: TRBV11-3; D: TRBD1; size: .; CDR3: CASSRRTGRSGEQYF; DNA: TGTGCCAGCAGCCGGCGGACAGGGAGAAGTGGCGAGCAGTACTTC
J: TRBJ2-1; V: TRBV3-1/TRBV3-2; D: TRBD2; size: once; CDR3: CASSQGGGSKHNEQFF; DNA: TGTGCCAGCAGCCAAGGAGGCGGGAGCAAACACAATGAGCAGTTCTTC
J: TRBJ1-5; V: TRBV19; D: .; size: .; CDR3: CASSIAGLGRNQPQHF; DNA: TGTGCCAGTAGTATAGCCGGGCTGGGGAGAAATCAGCCCCAGCATTTT
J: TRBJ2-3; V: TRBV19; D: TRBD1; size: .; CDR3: CASSIDRASDTQYF; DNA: TGTGCCAGTAGTATTGACAGGGCATCAGATACGCAGTATTTT
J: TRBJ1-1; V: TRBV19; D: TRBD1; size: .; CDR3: CASHRGPGSTEAFF; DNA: TGTGCCAGTCACAGGGGGCCAGGGAGCACTGAAGCTTTCTTT
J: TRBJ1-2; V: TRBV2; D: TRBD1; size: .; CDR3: CASSESRYRGHGYTF; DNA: TGTGCCAGCAGTGAAAGTCGGTACAGGGGGCACGGCTACACCTTC
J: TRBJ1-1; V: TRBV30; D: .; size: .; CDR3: CASPVQGRAFF; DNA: TGTGCCTCGCCGGTACAGGGAAGGGCTTTCTTT
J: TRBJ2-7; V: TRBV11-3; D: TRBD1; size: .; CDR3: CASSLGTGSFYEQYF; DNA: TGTGCCAGCAGCCTAGGGACAGGGTCTTTCTACGAGCAGTACTTC
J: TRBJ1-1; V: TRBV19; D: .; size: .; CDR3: CASSILGDTEAFF; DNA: TGTGCCAGTAGTATTTTGGGAGACACTGAAGCTTTCTTT
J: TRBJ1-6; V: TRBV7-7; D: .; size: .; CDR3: CASSSSSYNSPLHF; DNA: TGTGCCAGCAGCTCTAGCTCCTATAATTCACCCCTCCACTTT
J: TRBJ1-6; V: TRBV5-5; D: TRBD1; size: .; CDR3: CASSLPDRARLGSPLHF; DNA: TGTGCCAGCAGCTTGCCGGACAGGGCGCGGTTGGGTTCACCCCTCCACTTT
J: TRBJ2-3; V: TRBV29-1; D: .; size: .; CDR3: CSLAAGATDTQYF; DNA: TGCAGCCTTGCGGCGGGCGCAACAGATACGCAGTATTTT
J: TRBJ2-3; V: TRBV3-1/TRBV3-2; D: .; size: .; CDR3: CASSGASAEDTQYF; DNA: TGTGCCAGCAGTGGAGCTAGCGCCGAAGATACGCAGTATTTT
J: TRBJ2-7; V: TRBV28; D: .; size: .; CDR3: CASSNSYRVYEQYF; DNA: TGTGCCAGCAGCAATAGTTACAGGGTTTACGAGCAGTACTTC
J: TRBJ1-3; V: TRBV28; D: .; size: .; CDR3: CASMRGWSGNTIYF; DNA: TGTGCCAGCATGCGGGGTTGGAGTGGAAACACCATATATTTT
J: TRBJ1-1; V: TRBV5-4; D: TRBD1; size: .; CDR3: CASSLLTGGGMNTEAFF; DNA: TGTGCCAGCAGCCTATTGACAGGGGGAGGAATGAACACTGAAGCTTTCTTT
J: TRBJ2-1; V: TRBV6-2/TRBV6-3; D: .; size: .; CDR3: CASSYSFEEDGSDEQFF; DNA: TGTGCCAGCAGTTACTCATTTGAAGAGGACGGGAGTGATGAGCAGTTCTTC
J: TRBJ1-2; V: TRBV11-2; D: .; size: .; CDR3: CASSLDPQFYGYTF; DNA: TGTGCCAGCAGCTTAGATCCCCAGTTCTATGGCTACACCTTC
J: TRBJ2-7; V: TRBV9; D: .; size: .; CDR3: CASSVVASSYEQYF; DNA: TGTGCCAGCAGCGTAGTGGCCAGCTCCTACGAGCAGTACTTC
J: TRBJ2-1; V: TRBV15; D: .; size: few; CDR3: CATSGRGFYNEQFF; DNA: TGTGCCACCAGCGGGAGGGGGTTTTACAATGAGCAGTTCTTC
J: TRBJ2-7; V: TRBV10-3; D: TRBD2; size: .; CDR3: CAISPLAGMNEQYF; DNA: TGTGCCATCTCCCCCTTAGCGGGGATGAACGAGCAGTACTTC
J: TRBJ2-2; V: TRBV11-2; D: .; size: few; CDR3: CASSPHRVNGELFF; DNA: TGTGCCAGCAGCCCGCACAGGGTCAACGGGGAGCTGTTTTTT
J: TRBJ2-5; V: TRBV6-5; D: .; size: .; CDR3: CASSYGGAETQYF; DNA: TGTGCCAGCAGTTACGGGGGGGCAGAGACCCAGTACTTC
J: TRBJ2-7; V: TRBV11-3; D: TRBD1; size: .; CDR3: CASSLEGDRGNEQYF; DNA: TGTGCCAGCAGCTTAGAGGGGGACAGGGGGAACGAGCAGTACTTC
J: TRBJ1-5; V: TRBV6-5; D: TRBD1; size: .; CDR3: CASNPGQGVYQPQHF; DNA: TGTGCCAGCAACCCGGGACAGGGGGTATACCAGCCCCAGCATTTT